This paragraph covers one TCR beta chain sequence. Its antigen is undetermined. This sample stems from a study of human T cells and chemical hapten exposure. Study context: The sensitizer, 2% DPC, was used on approximately 2 cm by approximately 2 cm of upper inner arm skin. After 6 days, upper back 0.01% DPC patch tests were scored.

Overall study results and limits: With regard to DPC sensitization, TCRs above 1 in 1000 frequency did not change.

TCRdb independently ran MiXCR on the RACE reads; one entry per CDR3 protein. In the table there are around 260,000 distinct CDR3 sequences, roughly 8.9% of which are singletons. The time point is: pre-sensitization, week 0. Indicated treatment: therapeutic diphenylcyclopropenone sensitization with weekly scalp DPC. Unfractionated whole blood was the source of the extracted total RNA. V was trimmed by 0 bases and J by 4 bases, leaving 17 bases between them. The CDR3 consists of 17 residues. CDR1 is LNHNV and CDR2 is YYDKDF in the germline V gene (reference sequence). The receptor was derived from a woman between 35 and 50 years old with alopecia areata. Some clones in this sample may be carry-over from other donors' samples. The chain is built from TRBV15 and TRBJ2-3; perhaps TRBD2 as D (6 bases). The sample was whole blood, taken in connection with sensitization to the hapten diphenylcyclopropenone (DPC). CDR3 in amino acids: CATSREGRRGAPDTQYF. CDR3 nucleotide sequence: TGTGCCACCAGCAGAGAGGGGAGGAGGGGCGCACCAGATACGCAGTATTTT.